The clone carrying this TCR beta chain was seen more than once but under ten times. What it binds is unknown. MiXCR was run by TCRdb on the 5' RACE reads, yielding one entry per CDR3 protein. The profile covers nearly 900,000 distinct CDR3 sequences, with 12% appearing a single time and around 1.6% taken by the ten largest. These data originate in a study of identical twins. Points from the study as a whole: Insertion counts were lower in abundant cord blood beta clonotypes, a trend that memory repertoires did not show. Conclusions relied on cross-sectional statistical analysis, not following the same donors. Twin-shared out-of-frame alpha sequences showed excess low generation probability.

J gave up 5 bases and V 2 bases, and 7 bases lay outside the gene matches. The CDR3 sequence is 16 residues long. Germline V gives CDR1 SGHRS, CDR2 YFSETQ. This sample was shared with a second study, whose subject was yellow fever vaccine responses in identical twins.

The sequence derives from a woman aged 18-35 years in good health. The specimen was PBMCs. The chain recombines TRBV5-1 with TRBJ2-1; 10 positions agree with TRBD2. CDR3 in DNA: TGCGCCAGCAGCTTACCTAGCGGGAGATTCCACAATGAGCAGTTCTTC. Translated, it gives CASSLPSGRFHNEQFF.